The 20 T cell receptor beta chains below were found in one sample sequenced in a study of T cells in Graves' hyperthyroidism and ophthalmopathy. Authors of the study amplified TCR beta CDR3 regions from RNA transcripts. Researchers ran a first-round RT-PCR on the TCR CDR3 using the HTBI primer set. TCRdb used MiXCR to reprocess the multiplex PCR reads, holding one entry per CDR3 protein. The data contain approximately 700,000 distinct CDR3 sequences, roughly 46% of them seen just once; the ten biggest clones take up less than 9%. What was sequenced was peripheral blood or thyroid tissue (not recorded which). The receptors were gathered from an adult man with Graves' disease, either hyperthyroidism or ophthalmopathy (not recorded which).

There are many counts of this clonotype. The V and J genes are TRBV24-1 and TRBJ1-2, with D possibly being TRBD1 (6 bases). V lost 3 bases and J 3 bases, leaving 10 bases between the germline ends. The germline CDR1 and CDR2 sequences are KGHDR and SFDVKD. The CDR3 spans 14 residues. The chain's CDR3 is CATSDVTGYYGYTF. As DNA, the CDR3 is TGTGCCACCAGTGATGTCACAGGGTACTATGGCTACACCTTC.

Only one count was recorded for this clonotype. The V gene is TRBV29-1, the J gene TRBJ2-5, with a possible D match to TRBD2 (6 bases). This CDR3 is built from 14 residues. The germline V and J ends were trimmed by 7 bases and 1 base, with 16 bases remaining between them. Germline V gene lookup returns CDR1 SQVTM and CDR2 ANQGSEA. CDR3 protein: CSAGDSSRQETQYF. CDR3 nucleotides: TGCAGCGCCGGGGACTCCTCGCGCCAAGAGACCCAGTACTTC.

Many counts were recorded for this clonotype. V gene TRBV25-1 combines with J gene TRBJ2-3; D may be TRBD1 (5 bases). In germline, CDR1 is MGHDK, CDR2 SYGVNS. There are 13 residues in the CDR3. Trimming removed 3 bases at V and 3 bases at J, with 7 bases between. The CDR3 loop reads CASSDSGTDTQYF. CDR3 bases: TGTGCCAGCAGTGATTCAGGGACAGATACGCAGTATTTT.

This clonotype was seen a handful of times. The chain combines TRBV14 with TRBJ1-6; D is undetermined. Trimming shortened V by 4 bases and J by 2 bases, and 9 bases separated the two germline ends. Germline-derived CDR1 and CDR2 are SGHDN and FVKESK. The CDR3 contains 15 residues. Written as DNA, the CDR3 is TGTGCCAGCAGCCCGCGGGTTACCTATAATTCACCCCTCCACTTT. Encoded protein: CASSPRVTYNSPLHF. The whole variable domain, remainder taken from reference TRBV14 and TRBJ1-6, is EAGVTQFPSHSVIEKGQTVTLRCDPISGHDNLYWYRRVMGKEIKFLLHFVKESKQDESGMPNNRFLAERTGGTYSTLKVQPAELEDSGVYFCASSPRVTYNSPLHFGNGTRLTVT.

The rearrangement uses TRBV7-9 and TRBJ2-7; D gene unclear. CDR3 length equals 14 residues. Germline assignment: CDR1 SEHNR and CDR2 FQNEAQ (reference sequence). The V and J ends lost 1 base and 7 bases respectively, with 14 bases between them. In DNA, the CDR3 is TGTGCCAGCAGCTTAGTCGGCACGTGGCGGGAGCAGTACTTC. It translates to CASSLVGTWREQYF.

The table lists this clonotype with many counts. The chain carries TRBV29-1 and TRBJ2-7, with a tentative D call TRBD1 (5 bases). The CDR3 loop spans 12 amino acids. Trimming pared 4 bases from V and 2 bases from J, leaving 9 bases between. From germline, CDR1 is SQVTM and CDR2 ANQGSEA. The CDR3 protein is CSVVPRAYEQYF. CDR3 DNA sequence: TGCAGCGTTGTCCCCAGGGCCTACGAGCAGTACTTC.

The sample holds many counts of this clonotype. J is TRBJ1-2 and V is TRBV20-1; D perhaps matches TRBD1 (5 bases). Germline CDR1 and CDR2: DFQATT and SNEGSKA (reference sequence). The CDR3 runs 11 residues. The V gene lost 8 bases and the J gene lost 8 bases, with 15 bases spanning the gap. The CDR3 spells CSPGGDGGYTF. The CDR3, as DNA: TGCAGTCCTGGGGGGGACGGAGGCTACACCTTC.

This rearrangement joins TRBV25-1 to TRBJ1-2; 7 bases are shared with TRBD1. The CDR3 runs to 13 residues. V was clipped by 8 bases and J by 4 bases; unmatched bases: 7. The germline gives CDR1 MGHDK, CDR2 SYGVNS. CDR3 in amino acids: CASVEGQPYGYTF. For the CDR3, the DNA is TGTGCCAGCGTTGAGGGACAGCCCTATGGCTACACCTTC.

The V and J genes are TRBV20-1 and TRBJ2-7; TRBD2 might be the D (5 bases). Germline V gene lookup returns CDR1 DFQATT and CDR2 SNEGSKA (reference sequence). V was trimmed by 1 base and J by 0 bases, leaving 10 bases between them. There are 14 residues in the CDR3. The DNA for the CDR3 is TGCAGTGCTAGAGGGGGAGCGAACTCCTACGAGCAGTACTTC. As protein: CSARGGANSYEQYF.

The CDR3 reads CASSEIGTARRQYF. CDR3 nucleotides: TGTGCCAGCAGCGAAATCGGGACAGCCCGTCGACAGTACTTC. The V gene is TRBV7-3, the J gene TRBJ2-5, with 7 bases that match TRBD1. Germline V CDR1 and CDR2: SGHTA, FQGTGA. Germline trimming cut 5 bases from V and 11 bases from J; bases unmatched to any gene: 14. The CDR3 sequence is 14 residues long.

Notes on this clonotype: It may be a read error: a sequence one base away is much more abundant. The chain is built from TRBV5-1 and TRBJ1-6; TRBD1 aligns across 9 bases. The CDR3 length is 15 residues. Germline-derived CDR1 and CDR2 are SGHRS and YFSETQ. The CDR3, as DNA: TGCGCCGGCAGCTTGGAACAGGGGGCGAAGTCACCCCTCCACTTT. The encoded protein is CAGSLEQGAKSPLHF.

V gene TRBV6-5 combines with J gene TRBJ1-5, with 9 nucleotides matching TRBD1. The ends lost 4 bases at V and 3 bases at J; junction bases unmatched: 7. The CDR3 is 16 amino acids. Per the germline V gene, CDR1 is MNHEY and CDR2 is SVGAGI. The CDR3 region has the DNA TGTGCCAGCAGTTTATCCGGGACAGGGTACAATCAGCCCCAGCATTTT. Translating gives CASSLSGTGYNQPQHF.

The chain recombines TRBV2 with TRBJ2-2; TRBD2 is a possible D gene (6 bases). V was clipped by 6 bases and J by 5 bases, with 16 bases between them. CDR1 SNHLY and CDR2 FYNNEI come from the germline V gene. CDR3 length: 15 residues. CDR3 protein: CASRTRSGLTGELFF. The CDR3, as DNA: TGTGCCAGCAGGACTAGAAGCGGCCTTACCGGGGAGCTGTTTTTT.

V usage is TRBV7-3 and J usage is TRBJ2-7; 11 bases map to TRBD2. Unmatched junction bases numbered 12, after V lost 4 bases and J lost 7 bases. From germline, CDR1 is SGHTA and CDR2 FQGTGA. The CDR3 covers 16 residues. Here the CDR3 reads CASSSTSGSTRGEQYF. CDR3 coding DNA: TGTGCCAGCAGCTCCACTAGCGGGAGCACTCGGGGTGAGCAGTACTTC. Combining the CDR3 with reference TRBV7-3 and TRBJ2-7 gives the whole variable domain GAGVSQTPSNKVTEKGKYVELRCDPISGHTALYWYRQSLGQGPEFLIYFQGTGAADDSGLPNDRFFAVRPEGSVSTLKIQRTERGDSAVYLCASSSTSGSTRGEQYFGPGTRLTVT.

This clonotype has just a few counts. The gene calls are TRBV19 and TRBJ1-1, with 7 nucleotides matching TRBD1. J gave up 1 base and V 4 bases, and 9 bases lay outside the gene matches. Germline CDR1 and CDR2: LNHDA and SQIVND (reference sequence). There are 16 residues in the CDR3. The CDR3 DNA is TGTGCCAGTAGTAATTACAGGGGCGCGACGAACACTGAAGCTTTCTTT. Its protein is CASSNYRGATNTEAFF. Full variable domain (outside the CDR3, taken from reference TRBV19 and TRBJ1-1): DGGITQSPKYLFRKEGQNVTLSCEQNLNHDAMYWYRQDPGQGLRLIYYSQIVNDFQKGDIAEGYSVSREKKESFPLTVTSAQKNPTAFYLCASSNYRGATNTEAFFGQGTRLTVV.

With respect to this clonotype: At one end, the junction sequence differs from germline, possibly due to a read error. J is TRBJ2-6 and V is TRBV6-5; tentative D call: TRBD1 (5 bases). From germline, CDR1 is MNHEY and CDR2 SVGAGI. There are 15 residues in the CDR3. Here the CDR3 DNA reads TGTGCCAGCAGTTTATCAGGACCTGGGGCCAACGTCCCGACTTTC. Protein product: CASSLSGPGANVPTF.

This clonotype has a handful of counts. The rearrangement uses TRBV7-2 and TRBJ1-4; D is ambiguous. The germline CDR1 and CDR2 sequences are SGHTA and FQGNSA. The CDR3 totals 17 residues. Trimming stripped 5 bases from V and 0 bases from J, with 16 bases between. This chain's CDR3 is CASSPAAWNPTNEKLFF. The CDR3 DNA reads TGTGCCAGCAGCCCAGCAGCGTGGAACCCAACTAATGAAAAACTGTTTTTT.

The V call is TRBV19, the J call TRBJ1-1; tentatively, D is TRBD1 (5 bases). The CDR3 is 16 residues long. The germline V and J ends were trimmed by 3 bases and 0 bases, with 14 bases remaining between them. CDR1 is LNHDA, CDR2 SQIVND, per germline (reference sequence). The CDR3 reads CASSIGWGRLNTEAFF. CDR3 nucleotides: TGTGCCAGTAGTATCGGTTGGGGCAGGCTGAACACTGAAGCTTTCTTT.

The chain has TRBV15 and TRBJ2-7; 9 nucleotides agree with TRBD1. V was pared by 2 bases and J by 6 bases, with 5 bases of the junction left unmatched. Germline assignment: CDR1 LNHNV and CDR2 YYDKDF (reference sequence). The length of the CDR3 is 14 residues. The chain's CDR3 is CATSRRQGVGEQYF. DNA for the CDR3: TGTGCCACCAGCAGAAGACAGGGGGTGGGCGAGCAGTACTTC.

The J gene is TRBJ2-7, the V gene TRBV19; the D is unclear. The CDR3 loop spans 13 amino acids. CDR1 and CDR2 (germline): LNHDA, SQIVND (reference sequence). V lost 4 bases, J lost 3 bases, and 10 bases lay in between. CDR3 DNA: TGTGCCAGTAGTAGAAATCAGGACTACGAGCAGTACTTC. This translates into CASSRNQDYEQYF.